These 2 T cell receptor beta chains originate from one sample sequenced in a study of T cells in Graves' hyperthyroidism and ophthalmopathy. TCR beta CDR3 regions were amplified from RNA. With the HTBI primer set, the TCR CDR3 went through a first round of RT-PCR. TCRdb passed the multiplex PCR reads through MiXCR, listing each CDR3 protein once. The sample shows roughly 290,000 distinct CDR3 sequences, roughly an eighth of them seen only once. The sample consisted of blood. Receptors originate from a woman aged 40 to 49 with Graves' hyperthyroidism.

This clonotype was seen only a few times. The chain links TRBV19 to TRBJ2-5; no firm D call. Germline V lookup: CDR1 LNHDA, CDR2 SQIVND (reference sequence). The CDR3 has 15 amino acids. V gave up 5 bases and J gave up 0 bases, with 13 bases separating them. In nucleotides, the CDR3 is TGTGCCAGTAGTCCCCTTTCGGCGGACCAAGAGACCCAGTACTTC. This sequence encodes CASSPLSADQETQYF.

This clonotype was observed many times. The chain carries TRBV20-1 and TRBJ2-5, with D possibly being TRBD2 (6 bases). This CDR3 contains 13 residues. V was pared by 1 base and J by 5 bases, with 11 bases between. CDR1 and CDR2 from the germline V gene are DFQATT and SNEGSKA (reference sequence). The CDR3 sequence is CSARVSGVETQYF. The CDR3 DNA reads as TGCAGTGCTAGAGTGTCGGGAGTGGAGACCCAGTACTTC.